The rows below give T cell receptor beta chains drawn from one sample of a study of cytomegalovirus exposure and HLA in healthy donors. Using immunoSEQ multiplex PCR, the repertoire was profiled, and TCRdb retains in-frame clones only, with some absent. The table for this sample gives 55,000 to 70,000 clones. The sequencing input was PBMCs. All receptors come from a female donor in good health and CMV-seropositive. The CDR3 runs from the conserved cysteine through the conserved F or W. Fields, in order: V gene, J gene, D gene, CDR3 protein, CDR3 DNA. D genes are given only for firm matches.

>TRBV4-1|TRBJ2-7|NA
CASSRRTGQSYEQYF
TGCGCCAGCAGCCGGAGGACTGGACAGAGCTACGAGCAGTACTTC
>TRBV2|TRBJ1-1|NA
CASSQLPGGSGTEAFF
TGTGCCAGCAGCCAACTCCCGGGGGGGTCGGGGACTGAAGCTTTCTTT
>TRBV6-6|TRBJ2-5|TRBD1
CASSYSGQGRETQYF
TGTGCCAGCAGTTACTCTGGACAGGGTCGGGAGACCCAGTACTTC
>TRBV11-2|TRBJ2-1|NA
CASSLVHGLNEQFF
TGTGCCAGCAGCTTAGTGCACGGACTCAATGAGCAGTTCTTC
>TRBV28|TRBJ2-7|NA
CASSSPWGSGSLPPPYEQYF
TGTGCCAGCAGTTCACCGTGGGGTAGCGGTTCCCTCCCTCCCCCTTACGAGCAGTACTTC
>TRBV29-1|TRBJ2-2|NA
CSVDGQPNTGELFF
TGCAGCGTTGATGGACAGCCGAACACCGGGGAGCTGTTTTTT
>TRBV5-1|TRBJ2-3|NA
CASSLAGVGTDTQYF
TGCGCCAGCAGCTTAGCGGGTGTAGGCACAGATACGCAGTATTTT
>TRBV4-3|TRBJ1-1|NA
CASSKQDYVTEAFF
TGCGCCAGCAGCAAACAGGATTATGTCACTGAAGCTTTCTTT
>TRBV28|TRBJ1-2|NA
CASSEITDVYGYTF
TGTGCCAGCAGCGAAATAACAGATGTCTATGGCTACACCTTC
>TRBV7-9|TRBJ2-7|NA
CASSYVSYEQYF
TGTGCCAGCAGCTACGTGAGCTACGAGCAGTACTTC
>TRBV2|TRBJ2-7|TRBD2
CASTPSYSGSIYEQYF
TGTGCCAGCACTCCCAGTTATAGCGGGAGTATCTACGAGCAGTACTTC
>TRBV7-9|TRBJ2-5|NA
CASSLVGAGPHRETQYF
TGTGCCAGCAGCTTAGTGGGTGCGGGACCCCATCGGGAGACCCAGTACTTC
>TRBV2|TRBJ1-2|TRBD1
CASSTGGHYGYTF
TGTGCCAGCAGTACAGGGGGCCACTATGGCTACACCTTC
>TRBV27|TRBJ1-1|TRBD1
CASSSYTGVGTEAFF
TGTGCCAGCAGTTCCTATACAGGGGTGGGCACTGAAGCTTTCTTT
>TRBV7-9|TRBJ1-2|NA
CASSLGANYGYTF
TGTGCCAGCAGCTTAGGAGCTAACTATGGCTACACCTTC
>TRBV6-4|TRBJ2-7|TRBD1
CASGDSYEQYF
TGTGCCAGCGGGGACAGCTACGAGCAGTACTTC
>TRBV28|TRBJ1-2|NA
CASSSLSNGYTF
TGTGCCAGCAGCTCGCTATCTAATGGCTACACCTTC
>TRBV9|TRBJ1-2|NA
CASSGSGDYGYTF
TGTGCCAGCAGCGGAAGCGGTGACTATGGCTACACCTTC
>TRBV30|TRBJ2-7|NA
CAWRRTVVYEQYF
TGTGCCTGGAGGAGGACAGTAGTCTACGAGCAGTACTTC
>TRBV7-2|TRBJ1-1|NA
CASSLDRVNTEAFF
TGTGCCAGCAGCTTAGACCGGGTAAACACTGAAGCTTTCTTT
>TRBV6-1|TRBJ1-5|NA
CASSEGAGGSNQPQHF
TGTGCCAGCAGTGAAGGGGCGGGGGGGAGCAATCAGCCCCAGCATTTT
>TRBV5-1|TRBJ1-1|NA
CASSPGQRNTEAFF
TGCGCCAGCAGCCCTGGACAGAGGAACACTGAAGCTTTCTTT
>TRBV28|TRBJ1-2|NA
CASSLRAYGYTF
TGTGCCAGCAGCTTGCGGGCCTATGGCTACACCTTC
>TRBV4-3|TRBJ2-7|NA
CASSQDLGARGEWYF
TGCGCCAGCAGCCAAGATCTCGGGGCGCGGGGCGAGTGGTACTTC
>TRBV28|TRBJ1-2|TRBD1
CASSSAGGHYGYTF
TGTGCCAGCAGTTCAGCAGGGGGCCACTATGGCTACACCTTC
>TRBV13|TRBJ2-3|TRBD2
CASSSERGVTDTQYF
TGTGCCAGCAGCTCTGAGCGGGGGGTTACAGATACGCAGTATTTT
>TRBV4-3|TRBJ1-1|NA
CASSQVRGNTEAFF
TGCGCCAGCAGCCAAGTCCGGGGAAACACTGAAGCTTTCTTT
>TRBV9|TRBJ1-1|TRBD1
CASSGGGQGGTEAFF
TGTGCCAGCAGCGGGGGTGGACAGGGGGGGACTGAAGCTTTCTTT
>TRBV28|TRBJ1-2|NA
CASSWDSNYGYTF
TGTGCCAGCAGCTGGGACTCTAACTATGGCTACACCTTC
>TRBV5-1|TRBJ2-3|NA
CASNPVTGDTQYF
TGCGCCAGCAACCCAGTGACGGGAGATACGCAGTATTTT
>TRBV9|TRBJ2-2|TRBD2
CASSPTSQSSGELFF
TGTGCCAGCAGCCCGACTAGCCAATCCTCCGGGGAGCTGTTTTTT
>TRBV28|TRBJ2-7|TRBD2
CASRTSAAYEQYF
TGTGCCAGCAGAACTAGCGCCGCCTACGAGCAGTACTTC
>TRBV28|TRBJ1-2|NA
CASSPASTDYANYGYTF
TGTGCCAGCAGCCCGGCTAGTACGGACTACGCTAACTATGGCTACACCTTC
>TRBV4-1|TRBJ2-7|TRBD1
CASSREWTGDSYEQYF
TGCGCCAGCAGCCGGGAGTGGACAGGGGACTCCTACGAGCAGTACTTC
>TRBV28|TRBJ1-2|TRBD1
CASSSGGQGIFF
TGTGCCAGCAGTTCCGGCGGACAGGGTATATTCTTC
>TRBV28|TRBJ2-5|TRBD1
CASSSSGTGVGETQYF
TGTGCCAGCAGTTCTTCCGGGACAGGGGTAGGCGAGACCCAGTACTTC
>TRBV5-4|TRBJ2-5|NA
CASSQAQDSQETQYF
TGTGCCAGCAGCCAAGCACAGGATAGTCAAGAGACCCAGTACTTC
>TRBV9|TRBJ2-7|NA
CASTRGGGDEQYF
TGTGCCAGCACCAGAGGAGGGGGCGACGAGCAGTACTTC
>TRBV18|TRBJ1-2|TRBD1
CASSPMDRGYGYTF
TGTGCCAGCTCACCAATGGACAGGGGCTATGGCTACACCTTC
>TRBV5-4|TRBJ2-7|TRBD1
CAFRTGPEQYF
TGTGCCTTCCGGACAGGCCCCGAGCAGTACTTC